This T cell receptor beta chain was sequenced for a study of cytomegalovirus exposure and HLA in healthy donors. The study ran its PCR with 60 Vbeta and 13 Jbeta primers. Sequencing was performed with immunoSEQ multiplex PCR; in TCRdb, only in-frame clones are kept and a portion is missing. The data show 180,000 or so clones, with about four fifths seen just once and less than 2.5% held by the top ten. This clone showed up just once. Its antigen remains unidentified. The study's findings and limits: TCR beta sequences reportedly predicted the HLA-A and HLA-B alleles of most subjects accurately. A later analysis showed HLA-associated TCR beta chains outstripping equally common others in clonal expansion.

CDR3 length equals 14 residues. CDR1 and CDR2 (germline): KGHSH, LQKENI. V was clipped by 2 bases and J by 2 bases, with 9 bases between them. V and J are TRBV18 and TRBJ2-5, with D tentatively TRBD2 (6 bases). Sequencing was carried out using PBMCs. This clonotype was sampled from a woman in her forties or fifties in good health and CMV-seronegative. The CDR3 spells CASSPGLQQETQYF. The CDR3 bases are TGTGCCAGCTCACCAGGACTACAACAAGAGACCCAGTACTTC.